Listed below are T cell receptor beta chains from one sample, sequenced in a study of T-cell memory formation after mild COVID-19. TCRdb reanalysed the 5' RACE reads using MiXCR and keeps one entry per CDR3 protein. This table has 350,000 to 500,000 distinct CDR3 sequences, about 20% appearing once. Material: PBMCs or a T cell subset sorted from them (not recorded which). The receptor set was obtained from a man between 18 and 35 years old who had mild COVID-19 (a few samples of this study predate the infection). Cell type and time point are not known. CDR3s include the opening cysteine and the closing phenylalanine or tryptophan. The D gene is left open where the match is weak. The size of a clone is reported for some rows only, either as once, few or many, or as a class for expanded clones.

v_gene	abundance	j_gene	d_gene	CDR3aa	CDR3nt
TRBV3-1	-	TRBJ2-3	TRBD2	CASSQDQAGGTQYF	TGTGCCAGCAGCCAAGATCAAGCGGGGGGTACGCAGTATTTT
TRBV4-3	few	TRBJ2-4	-	CASSLRDNKNIQYF	TGCGCCAGCAGCCTCCGGGACAACAAAAACATTCAGTACTTC
TRBV24-1	-	TRBJ2-5	TRBD1	CATSESPGQKLQETQYF	TGTGCCACCAGTGAATCACCGGGACAGAAGCTACAAGAGACCCAGTACTTC
TRBV9	-	TRBJ1-4	TRBD1	CASSPGDSNEKLFF	TGTGCCAGCAGCCCGGGGGACAGTAACGAAAAACTGTTTTTT
TRBV7-2	-	TRBJ2-2	TRBD1	CASSLEGATNTGELFF	TGTGCCAGCAGCTTAGAGGGGGCCACAAACACCGGGGAGCTGTTTTTT
TRBV6-6	few	TRBJ2-5	-	CASSNRDEGETQYF	TGTGCCAGCAGCAACCGGGACGAGGGAGAGACCCAGTACTTC
TRBV6-1	few	TRBJ1-5	-	CASRGDTSNQPQHF	TGTGCCAGCAGGGGTGATACCAGCAATCAGCCCCAGCATTTT
TRBV4-3	few	TRBJ2-3	-	CASSQGVPNTDTQYF	TGCGCCAGCAGCCAAGGAGTCCCGAACACAGATACGCAGTATTTT
TRBV6-2/TRBV6-3	-	TRBJ2-7	-	CASKYGAGIYEQYF	TGTGCCAGCAAATACGGGGCAGGGATCTACGAGCAGTACTTC
TRBV6-5	-	TRBJ1-1	TRBD1	CASSYGDRGDTEAFF	TGTGCCAGCAGTTACGGAGACAGGGGCGACACTGAAGCTTTCTTT
TRBV20-1	-	TRBJ2-2	-	CSARVNRDFVGELFF	TGCAGTGCTAGAGTGAACAGGGATTTTGTCGGGGAGCTGTTTTTT
TRBV7-9	-	TRBJ2-3	-	CASSLARLYQGTGTDTQYF	TGTGCCAGCAGCTTAGCCCGCCTATATCAGGGGACCGGCACAGATACGCAGTATTTT
TRBV12-3/TRBV12-4	-	TRBJ1-1	TRBD1	CASSPLGRGVTEAFF	TGTGCCAGCAGTCCGCTGGGCAGGGGGGTCACTGAAGCTTTCTTT
TRBV12-3/TRBV12-4	many	TRBJ2-3	TRBD2	CASSAASGGSTDTQYF	TGTGCCAGCAGTGCCGCGTCGGGGGGAAGCACAGATACGCAGTATTTT
TRBV2	-	TRBJ2-3	-	CASLNWGTGATDTQYF	TGTGCCAGCTTAAATTGGGGTACTGGGGCGACAGATACGCAGTATTTT
TRBV12-3/TRBV12-4	-	TRBJ2-2	TRBD2	CASSRSGDNTGELFF	TGTGCCAGCAGCCGTAGCGGGGACAACACCGGGGAGCTGTTTTTT
TRBV6-4	many	TRBJ2-2	-	CASSDSIEGELFF	TGTGCCAGCAGTGACTCGATTGAGGGGGAGCTGTTTTTT
TRBV25-1	-	TRBJ2-5	-	CASREGVSRVGETQYF	TGTGCCAGCAGGGAAGGAGTCTCGAGGGTAGGGGAGACCCAGTACTTC
TRBV28	-	TRBJ2-5	TRBD1	CASSRTGMETQYF	TGTGCCAGCAGTCGGACAGGGATGGAGACCCAGTACTTC
TRBV7-2	-	TRBJ2-1	-	CASSLGQGVGNEQFF	TGTGCCAGCAGCTTAGGGCAGGGTGTGGGGAATGAGCAGTTCTTC
TRBV7-2	many	TRBJ2-1	-	CASSTTQGIHEQFF	TGTGCCAGCAGCACGACCCAGGGGATTCATGAGCAGTTCTTC
TRBV15	few	TRBJ2-1	TRBD1	CATSRGQGSSYNEQFF	TGTGCCACCAGCAGAGGACAGGGGAGCTCCTACAATGAGCAGTTCTTC
TRBV18	few	TRBJ2-3	-	CASETTSTDTQYF	TGTGCCAGCGAAACTACTAGCACAGATACGCAGTATTTT
TRBV7-2	few	TRBJ1-2	-	CASSYLPRNGYTF	TGTGCCAGCAGCTACCTGCCCCGGAATGGCTACACCTTC
TRBV7-6	few	TRBJ2-1	TRBD1	CASSRETGGATDNEQFF	TGTGCCAGCAGCCGAGAAACAGGGGGCGCGACCGACAATGAGCAGTTCTTC